A single T cell receptor (beta chain) is shown here with its context. It has no known antigen specificity. Per-base quality was not reported, and no clone a single base away is much larger than it. V is reduced by 1 base and J by 0 bases, leaving a spacing of 9 bases between them. Taken from cysteine to phenylalanine, the CDR3 has 15 residues. CDR3 DNA only is kept here, 45 bases in frame from base 1. Looking up the germline V gene yields CDR1 SGHTA and CDR2 FQGNSA. The record originates from a study of radiation and T cells in renal cell carcinoma (dated by TCRdb to 2019 to 2021). At the level of the whole study: TCR beta sequencing covered 50 to 55 samples in total, comprising approximately 26 tumors and approximately 27 peripheral blood samples. The last blood draw occurred 4 weeks after radiation, at the same time as nephrectomy. Across all 53 samples, several million unique CDR3 nucleotide sequences, encoding 2,658,974 unique CDR3 amino acid sequences, were identified. On the study overall, not on this receptor specifically: Dynamics of the blood repertoire were not tracked past 4 weeks after treatment. An increase in top tumor clonotypes in blood was observed from baseline to 2 weeks post-radiation, followed by contraction by 4 weeks, which was taken to suggest transient expansion of tumor-resident clones. Because the trial had a single-armed design, the trial could not examine how radiation dose or scheduling affected the TCR repertoire. Because no pretreatment tumor biopsies were available, whether clonotypes were present in the tumor at baseline could not be determined.

The sample's time point label, in plain terms: blood 4 weeks post-SBRT, at nephrectomy. The intended sense of this specimen's treatment or condition label: 15 Gy SBRT to primary tumor, nephrectomy 4 weeks later. The samples were drawn from a clinical trial, where primary renal cell carcinomas were treated with 15 Gy of stereotactic body radiation therapy and then removed by nephrectomy 4 weeks afterward. To track tumor-enriched clonotypes, serial peripheral blood was sampled from radiation-treated patients at baseline and at 2 weeks and 4 weeks after SBRT. All patients had renal cell carcinoma with clear cell pathology. Genomic DNA for TCR sequencing was prepared using the QIAamp DNA Blood Mini Kit (Qiagen). Only samples passing all quality control checks were included in the analyses. The immunoSEQ kit was used, according to the manufacturer's recommendations, to generate TCR beta libraries from genomic DNA. Library preparation used a first multiplex PCR with proprietary primers, then a second PCR adding unique barcodes, with bead cleanups after each round. Each sample batch included a kit-provided positive control reaction and a negative control reaction. The final libraries were assessed on an Agilent 4200 TapeStation D1000 ScreenTape, pooled by volume, and quantified by qPCR. An Illumina NextSeq500 fitted with a MidOutput 150-cycle cartridge performed the sequencing, running 156 Read1 cycles and 15 Index1 cycles with the kit's custom primers. The pooled library was loaded at roughly 0.98 pM with a roughly 20% PhiX control spike-in. As for the authors' bioinformatics: Vendor-processed data were analyzed in R, with a clonotype defined as all T cells sharing the same CDR3 nucleotide sequence. In the clone abundance analyses, frequencies in each sample were normalized to that sample's 10,000 most abundant clones. Public T cell clones, which averaged fewer than five per sample, were excluded before analysis. An abundance difference of at least 32-fold between compartments was the criterion for calling clonotypes tumor-enriched or baseline blood-enriched. A beta-binomial differential abundance model was used to identify clonotypes that were expanded or contracted between blood time points. Similarity between tumor and blood repertoires was quantified using the Baroni-Urbani and Buser coefficient, and groups were compared with two-tailed Wilcoxon tests in R. TCRdb mirrors the immuneACCESS table, restricted to in-frame sequences. Some clones are absent from its copies; in checked studies, under half trace to an unresolved V gene, and the reason for the others is unknown. Clonal size and the V and J genes are those of that table, whereas D and trimming came from the DNA. Present in this sample are roughly 58,000 clones, 60% to 85% of which were seen just once. The top ten clonotypes cover about 6.8% of the sample.

This TCR derives from a man aged 60 to 69 with renal cell carcinoma. The material was blood, obtained from a patient whose treatment included radiotherapy and nephrectomy. The rearrangement combines TRBV7-2 with TRBJ1-2; TRBD1 could be the D gene, as 5 bases match. CDR3 sequence: CASSLDPGTNYGYTF. The nucleotides read TGTGCCAGCAGCTTAGATCCAGGGACTAACTATGGCTACACCTTC.